This entry lists 30 T cell receptor beta chains sequenced from one sample in a study of T cells in Graves' hyperthyroidism and ophthalmopathy. TCR beta CDR3 regions were amplified from RNA. The HTBI primer set was used in a first-round RT-PCR of the TCR CDR3. Using its own MiXCR run on the multiplex PCR reads, TCRdb lists one record per CDR3 protein. Of hundreds of thousands of distinct CDR3 sequences detected, over 12% appear once; the ten largest clones hold roughly an eighth. What was sequenced was blood. The origin of the receptors is a man between 18 and 29 years old with Graves' ophthalmopathy.

This clonotype has at least ten counts. The genes are TRBV11-1 and TRBJ2-7; TRBD2 aligns across 10 bases. The germline gives CDR1 SGHAT, CDR2 FQDESV (reference sequence). V shed 5 bases, J shed 1 base, and the junction held 8 bases outside the gene matches. There are 16 residues in the CDR3. This CDR3 is CASSKRTSGLSYEQYF. The DNA for the CDR3 is TGTGCCAGCAGCAAACGGACTAGCGGACTGTCCTACGAGCAGTACTTC.

This clonotype was found many times. This chain connects TRBV5-1 to TRBJ1-4; possible D gene TRBD1, 6 bases. Germline V CDR1 and CDR2: SGHRS, YFSETQ. The CDR3 loop spans 16 amino acids. V shed 4 bases and J shed 1 base, with 14 bases lying between them. The CDR3 DNA is TGCGCCAGCAGCCGGAGGGGGATGGGAACTAATGAAAAACTGTTTTTT. Protein sequence: CASSRRGMGTNEKLFF. The whole variable domain, filled in from reference TRBV5-1 and TRBJ1-4, reads KAGVTQTPRYLIKTRGQQVTLSCSPISGHRSVSWYQQTPGQGLQFLFEYFSETQRNKGNFPGRFSGRQFSNSRSEMNVSTLELGDSALYLCASSRRGMGTNEKLFFGSGTQLSVL.

The genes are TRBV14 and TRBJ2-5; no definite D call. Trimming left V 0 bases short and J 2 bases short, with 19 bases between. Germline V gene lookup returns CDR1 SGHDN and CDR2 FVKESK. The CDR3 contains 18 residues. For the CDR3, the DNA is TGTGCCAGCAGCCAAGATAGTACAGTCCACTCTGGACAAGAGACCCAGTACTTC. Translation gives CASSQDSTVHSGQETQYF.

This clonotype was observed a single time. A much larger clone is a single base away; this may be a read error. In DNA, the CDR3 is TGTGCCAGGAAGGTGGGGGTGGGGTACAATGAGCAGTTCTTC. As protein: CARKVGVGYNEQFF. V usage is TRBV12-3 or TRBV12-4 and J usage is TRBJ2-1; D could derive from TRBD1 or TRBD2 (5 bases each). The CDR3 is 14 residues long. Trimming cost V 9 bases and J 4 bases, with 16 bases left between them.

The chain is built from TRBV4-1 and TRBJ2-5, with TRBD2 matching 12 bases. Germline V gene sequence: CDR1 MGHRA, CDR2 YSYEKL. This CDR3 contains 16 residues. Trimming removed 4 bases from V and 5 bases from J; junction bases left unmatched: 8. The CDR3 here is CASSLLLAGGRETQYF. The CDR3 nucleotides read TGCGCCAGCAGCCTATTACTAGCGGGGGGCCGGGAGACCCAGTACTTC.

As for this clonotype: A much more abundant neighbour one base away suggests this may be a read error. CDR3 nucleotides: TGTGCCAGCGGTGAAACGGGGGGCCCGAACAATGAGCAGTTCTTC. Translating it yields CASGETGGPNNEQFF. The chain uses TRBV2 and TRBJ2-1; a possible D gene is TRBD2 (7 bases). Germline V CDR1 and CDR2: SNHLY, FYNNEI. There are 15 residues in the CDR3. The full variable domain, rest sourced from reference TRBV2 and TRBJ2-1, is EPEVTQTPSHQVTQMGQEVILRCVPISNHLYFYWYRQILGQKVEFLVSFYNNEISEKSEIFDDQFSVERPDGSNFTLKIRSTKLEDSAMYFCASGETGGPNNEQFFGPGTRLTVL.

In this sample, this clonotype turned up many times. The chain employs TRBV5-1 and TRBJ2-2, with D unclear. In germline, CDR1 is SGHRS, CDR2 YFSETQ. V was trimmed by 5 bases and J by 1 base, leaving 12 bases between them. There are 15 residues in the CDR3. The CDR3 spells CASRIRAGNTGELFF. CDR3 bases: TGCGCCAGCAGAATTCGGGCTGGGAACACCGGGGAGCTGTTTTTT.

This clonotype was counted a few times. The genes are TRBV20-1 and TRBJ2-3; 10 bases are shared with TRBD2. The junction had 6 bases not matched to a gene; V was cut back by 3 bases and J by 3 bases. Germline values: CDR1 DFQATT, CDR2 SNEGSKA (reference sequence). The CDR3 runs to 15 residues. The CDR3 loop reads CSASPSGGATDTQYF. CDR3 nucleotide sequence: TGCAGTGCTAGTCCCAGCGGGGGGGCTACAGATACGCAGTATTTT.

The sample holds many counts of this clonotype. The rearrangement uses TRBV11-2 and TRBJ2-3, with 10 bases fitting TRBD2. The CDR3 sequence is 18 residues long. CDR1 is SGHAT, CDR2 FQNNGV, per germline. The V and J ends lost 1 base and 5 bases, in that order; junction bases with no gene match: 12. This CDR3 is CASSLGASGGRLLDTQYF. CDR3 coding DNA: TGTGCCAGCAGCTTAGGGGCTAGCGGGGGTCGCCTTCTAGATACGCAGTATTTT. Filled out from reference TRBV11-2 and TRBJ2-3, the complete variable domain reads EAGVAQSPRYKIIEKRQSVAFWCNPISGHATLYWYQQILGQGPKLLIQFQNNGVVDDSQLPKDRFSAERLKGVDSTLKIQPAKLEDSAVYLCASSLGASGGRLLDTQYFGPGTRLTVL.

This clonotype has a count of ten or more. This chain connects TRBV11-3 to TRBJ2-5; no clear D. V dropped 5 bases and J dropped 4 bases, with 11 bases sitting between them. The CDR3 length is 13 residues. Germline loops: CDR1 SGHNT, CDR2 YENEEA. CDR3 region: CASSPEGIETQYF. CDR3 nucleotide sequence: TGTGCCAGCAGCCCGGAAGGTATAGAGACCCAGTACTTC. The full variable domain, its missing parts supplied by reference TRBV11-3 and TRBJ2-5, is EAGVVQSPRYKIIEKKQPVAFWCNPISGHNTLYWYLQNLGQGPELLIRYENEEAVDDSQLPKDRFSAERLKGVDSTLKIQPAELGDSAVYLCASSPEGIETQYFGPGTRLLVL.

This clonotype has a count of ten or more. DNA for the CDR3: TGTGCCAGCAGTGAAGATGTTAGGACAGGAGGCAAACTTTACTACGAGCAGTACTTC. Translation: CASSEDVRTGGKLYYEQYF. This chain links TRBV6-1 with TRBJ2-7; 7 nucleotides agree with TRBD1. The CDR3 extends over 19 amino acids. V dropped 1 base and J dropped 3; count of bases not matched to a gene: 18. In germline, CDR1 is MNHNS, CDR2 SASEGT.

A note on this clonotype: Germline and junction disagree at one end, which may indicate a read error. The V and J genes are TRBV11-1 and TRBJ2-3, with a possible D match to TRBD2 (5 bases). Germline lookup yields CDR1 SGHAT and CDR2 FQDESV (reference sequence). The length of the CDR3 is 12 residues. The CDR3 loop is CAGSYGADTQYF. In DNA form, the CDR3 reads TGTGCCGGCAGCTACGGGGCAGATACGCAGTATTTT.

The gene calls are TRBV19 and TRBJ2-7, with 7 bases matching TRBD1. CDR3 length equals 14 residues. The V gene end was trimmed by 7 bases and the J gene end by 5 bases; junction bases not matched to a gene: 11. Looked up from germline, CDR1 is LNHDA and CDR2 is SQIVND (reference sequence). In nucleotides, the CDR3 is TGTGCCAGTAACTTAGGGACAGCTCCCGACGAGCAGTACTTC. Translation: CASNLGTAPDEQYF.

This clonotype turned up a few times. The chain employs TRBV29-1 and TRBJ2-3; TRBD2 aligns across 7 bases. This CDR3 contains 15 residues. Germline lookup yields CDR1 SQVTM and CDR2 ANQGSEA. V dropped 8 bases and J dropped 7; count of bases not matched to a gene: 18. The CDR3 DNA reads as TGCAGCTCCTCGGGGAGGCTAGCGGAATCCCATACGCAGTATTTT. This gives the protein CSSSGRLAESHTQYF.

This clonotype was seen at least ten times. The chain recombines TRBV7-9 with TRBJ2-1; no clear D gene. The CDR3 contains 16 residues. Per germline, CDR1 SEHNR and CDR2 FQNEAQ (reference sequence). V lost 1 base to trimming and J lost 4 bases, with 14 bases between them. The CDR3 region has the DNA TGTGCCAGCAGCTTAGTTAACGGGCATACGTACAATGAGCAGTTCTTC. This translates into CASSLVNGHTYNEQFF.

This clonotype was found many times. V and J are TRBV6-1 and TRBJ1-4, with D hard to call. Trimming took off 4 bases at V and 0 bases at J, with 9 bases between the two ends. The CDR3 is made up of 15 amino acids. Germline V gene lookup returns CDR1 MNHNS and CDR2 SASEGT. The CDR3 nucleotides read TGTGCCAGCAGTGCAAACATTGCAACTAATGAAAAACTGTTTTTT. Residues: CASSANIATNEKLFF.

In its sample, this clonotype was seen many times. This chain links TRBV20-1 with TRBJ1-2, with TRBD1 identical over 10 bases. V lost 5 bases, J lost 4 bases, and 4 bases stayed unmatched. The CDR3 extends over 13 amino acids. Looked up from germline, CDR1 is DFQATT and CDR2 is SNEGSKA (reference sequence). CDR3 residues: CSAGTGESYGYTF. DNA for the CDR3: TGCAGTGCTGGGACAGGGGAAAGCTATGGCTACACCTTC.

This clonotype was observed at least ten times. V gene TRBV5-1 combines with J gene TRBJ2-5; D tentatively reads TRBD1 or TRBD2 (5 bases each). CDR1 and CDR2 from the germline V gene are SGHRS and YFSETQ. V was shortened by 3 bases and J by 1 base, with 13 bases between the two germline ends. The CDR3 covers 15 residues. CDR3: CASSSAPGRQETQYF. The CDR3 region has the DNA TGCGCCAGCAGCTCGGCCCCGGGGCGCCAAGAGACCCAGTACTTC.

This clonotype was recorded many times. CDR3: CASGGGSGYGYTF. The DNA for the CDR3 is TGTGCCAGCGGGGGCGGGTCGGGTTATGGCTACACCTTC. The chain employs TRBV2 and TRBJ1-2; TRBD1 might be the D (6 bases). This CDR3 region has 13 residues. Germline CDR1 and CDR2: SNHLY and FYNNEI. The ends were cut back, 8 bases at V and 5 bases at J, with 15 bases in the middle.

The table lists this clonotype with many counts. CDR3 in amino acids: CASSSGTVSYEQYF. CDR3 bases: TGTGCCAGCAGTTCCGGGACAGTAAGCTACGAGCAGTACTTC. The V call is TRBV12-3 or TRBV12-4, the J call TRBJ2-7, with 7 bases lining up with TRBD1. V lost 4 bases and J lost 3; bases outside the gene matches: 6. The CDR3 has 14 amino acids.

This clonotype was found a few times. This chain links TRBV7-8 with TRBJ1-6; D gene uncertain. The CDR3 is made up of 14 amino acids. Trimming removed 5 bases at V and 6 bases at J, with 11 bases between. Germline CDR1 SGHVS, CDR2 FQNEAQ. CDR3 residues: CASSLGLPNSPLHF. The CDR3 DNA sequence: TGTGCCAGCAGCCTGGGTCTACCTAATTCACCCCTCCACTTT.

This clonotype was picked up a small number of times. This chain links TRBV19 with TRBJ1-1; D is unclear. The CDR3 totals 15 residues. Per the germline V gene, CDR1 is LNHDA and CDR2 is SQIVND (reference sequence). Trimming pared 10 bases from V and 0 bases from J, leaving 18 bases between. CDR3 bases: TGTGCCACTACTCCCACCTGGCCCATGAACACTGAAGCTTTCTTT. It yields the protein CATTPTWPMNTEAFF.

This clonotype was recorded many times. This sequence joins TRBV2 and TRBJ2-2; D is ambiguous. The CDR3 has 15 residues. Germline V gene data show CDR1 as SNHLY and CDR2 as FYNNEI. V dropped 7 bases and J dropped 2 bases, with 14 bases sitting between them. This chain's CDR3 is CASNGRAINTGELFF. The CDR3 region has the DNA TGTGCCAGCAATGGTAGAGCAATAAACACCGGGGAGCTGTTTTTT.

This clonotype was counted a few times. V and J are TRBV6-1 and TRBJ1-2; perhaps TRBD1 as D (6 bases). Germline lookup yields CDR1 MNHNS and CDR2 SASEGT. The V end was cut by 5 bases, the J end by 4 bases, with 17 bases between. This CDR3 has 15 amino acids. The CDR3 DNA sequence: TGTGCCAGCAGTTCCCTGGGGGCAGGGCCCTATGGCTACACCTTC. This sequence encodes CASSSLGAGPYGYTF.

On this clonotype itself: Just one base apart from a much larger clone, this may be a read error. This sequence joins TRBV11-1 and TRBJ2-7; 7 positions match TRBD2. There are 15 residues in the CDR3. The germline CDR1 and CDR2 sequences are SGHAT and FQDESV (reference sequence). The DNA for the CDR3 is TGTGCCAGCAGCTTAGCGTCTAGCGGCTCCCACGAGCAGTACTTC. It translates to CASSLASSGSHEQYF.

The V gene is TRBV9, the J gene TRBJ1-2; D remains ambiguous. V was pared by 3 bases and J by 8 bases, with 14 bases between. This CDR3 comprises 13 residues. Per the germline V gene, CDR1 is SGDLS and CDR2 is YYNGEE. The CDR3 here is CASSALIGVGYTF. In DNA, the CDR3 is TGTGCCAGCAGCGCCCTTATTGGGGTCGGCTACACCTTC.

Regarding this clonotype: This may be a read error: a much more frequent sequence differs by one nucleotide. The chain links TRBV7-9 to TRBJ2-1; 13 bases map to TRBD2. The CDR3 is 17 amino acids. The V segment lost 6 bases and the J segment 8 bases; nucleotides outside the gene matches: 13. Germline CDR1 and CDR2: SEHNR and FQNEAQ (reference sequence). In nucleotides, the CDR3 is TGTGCCAGCAGTTCTACTAGCGGGGGGGCGAGAACGGATGAGCAGTTCTTC. Protein: CASSSTSGGARTDEQFF. The whole variable domain, filled in from reference TRBV7-9 and TRBJ2-1, reads DTGVSQNPRHKITKRGQNVTFRCDPISEHNRLYWYRQTLGQGPEFLTYFQNEAQLEKSRLLSDRFSAERPKGSFSTLEIQRTEQGDSAMYLCASSSTSGGARTDEQFFGPGTRLTVL.

CDR3 sequence reads: CASTLQALVGAGELFF. CDR3 in DNA: TGTGCCAGCACCCTGCAGGCGTTAGTAGGGGCCGGGGAGCTGTTTTTT. J is TRBJ2-2 and V is TRBV7-6; perhaps TRBD1 as D (5 bases). V was clipped by 7 bases and J by 6 bases, with 21 bases between them. Per the germline V gene, CDR1 is SGHVS and CDR2 is FNYEAQ. The CDR3 runs 16 residues.

At least ten counts were recorded for this clonotype. V is TRBV18 and J is TRBJ2-1; no firm D call. The CDR3 sequence is 18 residues long. The ends were cut back, 3 bases at V and 5 bases at J, with 23 bases in the middle. CDR1 is KGHSH, CDR2 LQKENI, per germline. The CDR3 DNA follows: TGTGCCAGCTCACCTGGAGCACTTTCAGTCACGAACCACAATGAGCAGTTCTTC. Protein sequence: CASSPGALSVTNHNEQFF.

This chain uses TRBV19 with TRBJ2-3; TRBD2 matches 7 bases. V lost 7 bases and J lost 4; bases outside the gene matches: 11. This CDR3 contains 15 residues. Germline CDR1 LNHDA, CDR2 SQIVND (reference sequence). The DNA for the CDR3 is TGTGCCAGTAAATTGCGGGAGTACGGTTCAGATACGCAGTATTTT. This sequence encodes CASKLREYGSDTQYF.